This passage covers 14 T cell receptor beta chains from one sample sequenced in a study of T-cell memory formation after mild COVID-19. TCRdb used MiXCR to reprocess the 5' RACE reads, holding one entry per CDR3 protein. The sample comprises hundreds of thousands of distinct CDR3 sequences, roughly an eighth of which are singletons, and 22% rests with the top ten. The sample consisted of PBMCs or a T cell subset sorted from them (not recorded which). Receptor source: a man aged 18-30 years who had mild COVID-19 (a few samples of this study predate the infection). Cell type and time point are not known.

In DNA, the CDR3 is TGTGCCAGCGGTGCTAGCGAGGACACAGATACGCAGTATTTT. This codes for CASGASEDTDTQYF. This chain uses TRBV3-1 with TRBJ2-3; D is possibly TRBD2 (6 bases). Per the germline V gene, CDR1 is LGHDT and CDR2 is YNNKEL (reference sequence). CDR3 length: 14 amino acids. V gave up 8 bases and J gave up 2 bases, with 14 bases separating them.

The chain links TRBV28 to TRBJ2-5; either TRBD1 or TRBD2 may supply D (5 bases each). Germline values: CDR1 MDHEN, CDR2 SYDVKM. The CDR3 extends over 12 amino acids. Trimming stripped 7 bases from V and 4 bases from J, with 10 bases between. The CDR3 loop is CASIDGGETQYF. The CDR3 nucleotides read TGTGCCAGCATTGATGGGGGAGAGACCCAGTACTTC.

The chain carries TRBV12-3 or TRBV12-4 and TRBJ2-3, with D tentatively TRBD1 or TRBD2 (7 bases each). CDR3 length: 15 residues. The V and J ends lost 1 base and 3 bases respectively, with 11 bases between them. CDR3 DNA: TGTGCCAGCAGTTTAGGGGAGGGGGCAACAGATACGCAGTATTTT. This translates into CASSLGEGATDTQYF.

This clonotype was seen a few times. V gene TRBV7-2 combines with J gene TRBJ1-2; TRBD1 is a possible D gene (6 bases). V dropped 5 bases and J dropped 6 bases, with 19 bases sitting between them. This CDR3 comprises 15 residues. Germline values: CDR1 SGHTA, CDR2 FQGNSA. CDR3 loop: CASSAMRDRRNGYTF. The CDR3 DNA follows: TGTGCCAGCAGCGCTATGCGCGACAGGAGAAATGGCTACACCTTC.

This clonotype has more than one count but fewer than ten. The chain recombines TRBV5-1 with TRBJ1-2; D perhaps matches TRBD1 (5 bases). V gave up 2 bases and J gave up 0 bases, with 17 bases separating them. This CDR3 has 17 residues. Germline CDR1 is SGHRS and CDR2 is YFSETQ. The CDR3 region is CASSLQARRETNYGYTF. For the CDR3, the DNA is TGCGCCAGCAGCTTACAGGCAAGGCGGGAGACTAACTATGGCTACACCTTC.

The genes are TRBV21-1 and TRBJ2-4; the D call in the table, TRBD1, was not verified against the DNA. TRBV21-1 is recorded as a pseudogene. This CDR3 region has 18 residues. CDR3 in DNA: TGTGCCAGCAGCAAAGCGCAGGGGGTGTACCTAGCCAAAAACATTCAGTACTTC. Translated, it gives CASSKAQGVYLAKNIQYF.

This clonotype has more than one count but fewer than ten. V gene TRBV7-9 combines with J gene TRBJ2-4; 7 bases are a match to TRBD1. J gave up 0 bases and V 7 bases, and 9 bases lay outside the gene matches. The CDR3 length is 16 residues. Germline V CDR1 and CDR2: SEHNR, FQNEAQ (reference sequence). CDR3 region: CASTRTGDLAKNIQYF. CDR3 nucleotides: TGTGCCAGCACCCGGACAGGCGATCTAGCCAAAAACATTCAGTACTTC.

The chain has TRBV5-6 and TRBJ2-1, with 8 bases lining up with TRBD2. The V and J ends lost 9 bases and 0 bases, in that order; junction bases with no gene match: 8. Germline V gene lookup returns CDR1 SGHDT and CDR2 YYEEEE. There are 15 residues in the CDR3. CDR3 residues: CATCLGGGSYNEQFF. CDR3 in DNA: TGTGCCACTTGCCTCGGGGGGGGCTCCTACAATGAGCAGTTCTTC. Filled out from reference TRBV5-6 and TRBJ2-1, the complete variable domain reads DAGVTQSPTHLIKTRGQQVTLRCSPKSGHDTVSWYQQALGQGPQFIFQYYEEEERQRGNFPDRFSGHQFPNYSSELNVNALLLGDSALYLCATCLGGGSYNEQFFGPGTRLTVL.

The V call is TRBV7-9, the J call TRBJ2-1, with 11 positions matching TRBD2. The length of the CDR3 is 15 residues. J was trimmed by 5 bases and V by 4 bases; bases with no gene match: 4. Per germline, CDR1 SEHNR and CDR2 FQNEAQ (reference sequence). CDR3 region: CASSWRLAGNNEQFF. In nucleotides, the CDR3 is TGTGCCAGCAGCTGGAGACTAGCGGGGAACAATGAGCAGTTCTTC.

The CDR3 DNA reads as TGTGCCATCAGTGAGTCATGGCGGGGCTACGAGCAGTACTTC. Amino acids: CAISESWRGYEQYF. The chain links TRBV10-3 to TRBJ2-7; weak D call: TRBD2 (6 bases). Trimming took 0 bases from V and 3 from J, leaving 9 bases between them. The germline gives CDR1 ENHRY, CDR2 SYGVKD. The CDR3 sequence is 14 residues long.

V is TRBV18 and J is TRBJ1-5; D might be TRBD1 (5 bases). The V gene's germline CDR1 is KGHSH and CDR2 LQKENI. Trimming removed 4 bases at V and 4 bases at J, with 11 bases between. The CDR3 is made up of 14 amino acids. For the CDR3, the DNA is TGTGCCAGCTCACTGGGAGAGGGGAATCAGCCCCAGCATTTT. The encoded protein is CASSLGEGNQPQHF.

CDR3 residues: CASSRRSSSGVSTDTQYF. As DNA, the CDR3 is TGTGCCAGCAGCCGGAGGTCGTCTAGCGGGGTTAGCACAGATACGCAGTATTTT. This rearrangement joins TRBV3-1 to TRBJ2-3; 9 nucleotides align to TRBD2. The CDR3 spans 18 residues. The V segment lost 4 bases and the J segment 0 bases; nucleotides outside the gene matches: 11. CDR1 and CDR2 from the germline V gene are LGHDT and YNNKEL (reference sequence).

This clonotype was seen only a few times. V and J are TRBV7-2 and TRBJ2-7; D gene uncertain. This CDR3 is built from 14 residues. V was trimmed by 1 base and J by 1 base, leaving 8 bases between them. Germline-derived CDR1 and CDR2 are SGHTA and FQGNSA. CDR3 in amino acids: CASSLGRRSYEQYF. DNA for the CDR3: TGTGCCAGCAGCTTAGGACGGCGTTCCTACGAGCAGTACTTC.

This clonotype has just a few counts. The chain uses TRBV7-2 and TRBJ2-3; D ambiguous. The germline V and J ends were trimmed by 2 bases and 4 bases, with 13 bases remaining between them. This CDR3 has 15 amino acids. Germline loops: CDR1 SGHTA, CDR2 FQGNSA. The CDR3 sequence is CASSLTAPSPDTQYF. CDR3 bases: TGTGCCAGCAGCTTAACAGCCCCGTCCCCAGATACGCAGTATTTT.